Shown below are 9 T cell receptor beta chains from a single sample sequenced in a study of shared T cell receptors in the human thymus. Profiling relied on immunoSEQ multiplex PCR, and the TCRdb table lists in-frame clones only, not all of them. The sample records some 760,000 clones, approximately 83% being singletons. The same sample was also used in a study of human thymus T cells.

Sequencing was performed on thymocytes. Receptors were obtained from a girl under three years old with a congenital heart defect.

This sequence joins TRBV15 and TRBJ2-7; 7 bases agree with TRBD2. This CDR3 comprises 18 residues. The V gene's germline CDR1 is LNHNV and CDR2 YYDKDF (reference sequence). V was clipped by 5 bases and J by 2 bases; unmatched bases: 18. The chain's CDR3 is CATSDPRGDDFVPYEQYF. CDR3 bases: TGTGCCACCAGCGACCCCCGGGGGGACGACTTCGTGCCCTACGAGCAGTACTTC.

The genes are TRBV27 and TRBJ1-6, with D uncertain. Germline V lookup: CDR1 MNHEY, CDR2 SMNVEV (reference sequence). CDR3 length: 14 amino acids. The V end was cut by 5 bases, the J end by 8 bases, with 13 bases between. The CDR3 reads CASSLEVGYSPLHF. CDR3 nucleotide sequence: TGTGCCAGCAGTCTGGAGGTGGGCTATTCACCCCTCCACTTT.

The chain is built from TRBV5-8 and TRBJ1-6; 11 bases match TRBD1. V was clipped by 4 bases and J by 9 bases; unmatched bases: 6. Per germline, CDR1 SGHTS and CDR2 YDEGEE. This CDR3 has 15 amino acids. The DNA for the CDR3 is TGTGCCAGCAGCCCGGGGGACAGGGGGAGTTCACCCCTCCACTTT. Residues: CASSPGDRGSSPLHF.

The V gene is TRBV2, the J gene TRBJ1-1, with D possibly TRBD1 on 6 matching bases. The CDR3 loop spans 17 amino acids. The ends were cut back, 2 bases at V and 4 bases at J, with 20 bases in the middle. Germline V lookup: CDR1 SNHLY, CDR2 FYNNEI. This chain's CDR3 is CASSEPTGGGFRTEAFF. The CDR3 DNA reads TGTGCCAGCAGTGAACCTACCGGGGGGGGCTTTCGCACTGAAGCTTTCTTT.

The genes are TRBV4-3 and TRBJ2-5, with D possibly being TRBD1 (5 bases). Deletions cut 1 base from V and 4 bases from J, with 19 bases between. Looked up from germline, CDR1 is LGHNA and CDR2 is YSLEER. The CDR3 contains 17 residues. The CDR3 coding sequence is TGCGCCAGCAGCCAAGGGAAAGACAGTTCCCCCGCAGAGACCCAGTACTTC. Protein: CASSQGKDSSPAETQYF.

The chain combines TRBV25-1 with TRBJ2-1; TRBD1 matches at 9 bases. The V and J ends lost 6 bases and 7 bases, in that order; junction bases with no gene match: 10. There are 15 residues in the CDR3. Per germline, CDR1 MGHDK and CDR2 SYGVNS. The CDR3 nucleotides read TGTGCCAGCAGCAATACCGGGACAGGGAATAATGAGCAGTTCTTC. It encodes CASSNTGTGNNEQFF.

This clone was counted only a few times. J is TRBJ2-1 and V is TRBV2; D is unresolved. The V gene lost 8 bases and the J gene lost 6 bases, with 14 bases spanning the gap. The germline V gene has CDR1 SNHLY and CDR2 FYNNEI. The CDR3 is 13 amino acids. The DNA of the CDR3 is TGTGCCAGCTCGCCAGCGAGACCCAATGAGCAGTTCTTC. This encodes CASSPARPNEQFF.

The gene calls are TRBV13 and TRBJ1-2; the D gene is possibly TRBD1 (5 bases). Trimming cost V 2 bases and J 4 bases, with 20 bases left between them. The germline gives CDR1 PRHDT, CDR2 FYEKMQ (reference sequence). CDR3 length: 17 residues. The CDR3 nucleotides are TGTGCCAGCAGCTTACGACCAAAGAAACAAAGGGGCTATGGCTACACCTTC. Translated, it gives CASSLRPKKQRGYGYTF.

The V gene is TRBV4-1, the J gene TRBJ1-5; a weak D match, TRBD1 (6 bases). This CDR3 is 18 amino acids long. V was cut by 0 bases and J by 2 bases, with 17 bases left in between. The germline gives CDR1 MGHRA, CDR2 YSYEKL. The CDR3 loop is CASSQEWAGAGGNQPQHF. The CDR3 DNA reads TGCGCCAGCAGCCAAGAATGGGCAGGGGCTGGCGGCAATCAGCCCCAGCATTTT.